This T cell receptor (beta chain) stems from a study of cytomegalovirus exposure and HLA in healthy donors. General observations from the study: Reportedly, cytomegalovirus status was diagnosed with high sensitivity and specificity. It was found in a later analysis that first-cohort TCR clusters tended to co-occur in the 100 to 150 validation repertoires.

TCRdb's copy holds only in-frame clones and misses some; the assay was immunoSEQ multiplex PCR. This sample yields 90,000 to 110,000 clones, of which around 83% are seen a single time; about 4% belongs to the top ten. With 3 bases clipped from V and 4 bases from J, the junction kept 9 bases outside the gene matches. Germline-derived CDR1 and CDR2 are MNHNS and SASEGT. The length of the CDR3 is 16 residues. This clone was detected only a few times. Its antigen remains unidentified. Separate from the roughly 700-subject first cohort was the approximately 130-subject validation cohort, to which the donors belonged.

The sample was PBMCs. This clonotype was obtained from a woman aged 18-30 years in good health and CMV-seropositive. The chain recombines TRBV6-1 with TRBJ2-3; TRBD2 aligns across 8 bases. CDR3 sequence reads: CASSDQPPGGADTQYF. DNA of the CDR3: TGTGCCAGCAGTGATCAGCCCCCCGGGGGGGCAGATACGCAGTATTTT.